One sample yielded the 20 T cell receptor beta chains listed below, sequenced in a study of response to subunit inactivated influenza vaccine. In TCRdb, the RT-PCR reads were re-called with MiXCR into one record per CDR3 protein. Of about half a million distinct CDR3 sequences listed, roughly 9.8% are singletons. Sequencing was performed on PBMCs from blood, taken roughly 6 weeks after vaccination. These receptors came from a man aged 50-60 years who received an inactivated influenza vaccine.

This clonotype was seen only a few times. This chain connects TRBV4-3 to TRBJ2-1; TRBD2 is a possible D gene (7 bases). Trimming pared 4 bases from V and 7 bases from J, leaving 17 bases between. The CDR3 totals 15 residues. Germline V gene sequence: CDR1 LGHNA, CDR2 YSLEER. The CDR3 DNA reads as TGCGCCAGCAGCCGTGCGGGGAGGGGGGGAAATGAGCAGTTCTTC. The encoded protein is CASSRAGRGGNEQFF.

J is TRBJ1-2 and V is TRBV24-1, with 7 bases that match TRBD1. This CDR3 has 14 amino acids. V dropped 4 bases and J dropped 5; count of bases not matched to a gene: 6. Germline CDR1 and CDR2: KGHDR and SFDVKD. Written as DNA, the CDR3 is TGTGCCACCAGTGACGCTGACAGGGCGTATGGCTACACCTTC. Its protein is CATSDADRAYGYTF.

This clonotype appeared a few times. The chain combines TRBV4-2 with TRBJ2-3; D is unclear. Trimming removed 0 bases at V and 5 bases at J, with 15 bases between. In germline, CDR1 is LGHNA, CDR2 YNFKEQ. The CDR3 contains 16 residues. In DNA, the CDR3 is TGTGCCAGCAGCCAAGAGAGGATCAGGTCTCGAGATACGCAGTATTTT. It yields the protein CASSQERIRSRDTQYF.

This clonotype occurred a few times. The rearrangement links TRBV3-1 to TRBJ2-4, with D perhaps TRBD1 (5 bases). The ends were cut back, 1 base at V and 3 bases at J, with 10 bases in the middle. CDR3 size: 15 residues. Germline V CDR1 and CDR2: LGHDT, YNNKEL (reference sequence). The CDR3 loop reads CASSQGGGYKNIQYF. The DNA of the CDR3 is TGTGCCAGCAGCCAAGGGGGCGGATACAAAAACATTCAGTACTTC.

The chain uses TRBV5-1 and TRBJ2-7; 13 bases match TRBD2. Germline CDR1 SGHRS, CDR2 YFSETQ. The CDR3 length is 17 residues. Trimming removed 2 bases from V and 1 base from J; junction bases left unmatched: 6. The CDR3 DNA reads TGCGCCAGCAGCTTCAGACTAGCGGGAGGAGGTTCCTACGAGCAGTACTTC. Protein: CASSFRLAGGGSYEQYF.

The table lists this clonotype with a few counts. The V and J genes are TRBV14 and TRBJ2-5, with TRBD2 identical over 11 bases. The CDR3 is 17 residues long. Per the germline V gene, CDR1 is SGHDN and CDR2 is FVKESK. The V gene end was trimmed by 5 bases and the J gene end by 1 base; junction bases not matched to a gene: 9. CDR3 loop: CASSDATSGSSQETQYF. DNA for the CDR3: TGTGCCAGCAGCGACGCCACTAGCGGGAGTTCCCAAGAGACCCAGTACTTC.

This clonotype was counted many times. The V gene is TRBV4-2, the J gene TRBJ2-7; 7 nucleotides line up with TRBD1. The CDR3 covers 14 residues. The ends lost 0 bases at V and 3 bases at J; junction bases unmatched: 2. Germline CDR1 and CDR2: LGHNA and YNFKEQ. The CDR3 nucleotides are TGTGCCAGCAGCCAAGAGGGACAGAGCTACGAGCAGTACTTC. Translating it yields CASSQEGQSYEQYF.

This clonotype has a handful of counts. The V call is TRBV20-1, the J call TRBJ1-6, with D uncertain. Germline V gene sequence: CDR1 DFQATT, CDR2 SNEGSKA (reference sequence). This CDR3 has 14 residues. The germline V and J ends were trimmed by 2 bases and 7 bases, with 12 bases remaining between them. CDR3 sequence reads: CSARNEGSNSPLHF. The CDR3 DNA sequence: TGCAGTGCTAGAAATGAGGGATCCAATTCACCCCTCCACTTT.

This clonotype was seen a handful of times. The rearrangement uses TRBV7-3 and TRBJ2-5; D could derive from TRBD1 or TRBD2 (8 bases each). Per germline, CDR1 SGHTA and CDR2 FQGTGA. V was cut by 5 bases and J by 5 bases, with 18 bases left in between. The CDR3 runs 15 residues. CDR3 sequence (DNA): TGTGCCAGCAGCCCAGGGGGCGGGAGGTTGGAGACCCAGTACTTC. Protein product: CASSPGGGRLETQYF.

This clonotype has more than one count but fewer than ten. The chain uses TRBV2 and TRBJ2-7; 8 nucleotides agree with TRBD1. The CDR3 has 14 residues. V dropped 1 base and J dropped 5; count of bases not matched to a gene: 4. The germline CDR1 and CDR2 sequences are SNHLY and FYNNEI. CDR3 nucleotides: TGTGCCAGCAGTGAAGTCCCAGGGGGCGACGAGCAGTACTTC. This gives the protein CASSEVPGGDEQYF.

The V gene is TRBV18, the J gene TRBJ1-4; D call uncertain. The germline V gene has CDR1 KGHSH and CDR2 LQKENI. This CDR3 contains 15 residues. V was clipped by 3 bases and J by 7 bases, with 15 bases between them. The CDR3 DNA follows: TGTGCCAGCTCACCTGAGATCCTCCGGGGTGAAAAACTGTTTTTT. Amino acids: CASSPEILRGEKLFF.

The CDR3 spells CASSLPGDGNSPLHF. In DNA, the CDR3 is TGCGCCAGCAGCTTGCCCGGGGATGGAAATTCACCCCTCCACTTT. The J gene is TRBJ1-6, the V gene TRBV5-1; no firm D call. Germline lookup yields CDR1 SGHRS and CDR2 YFSETQ. V was shortened by 1 base and J by 7 bases, with 12 bases between the two germline ends. The CDR3 loop spans 15 amino acids.

The rearrangement links TRBV5-1 to TRBJ1-4, with TRBD1 identical over 7 bases. The germline V gene encodes CDR1 SGHRS and CDR2 YFSETQ. V gave up 3 bases and J gave up 7 bases; unmatched junction bases: 9. The CDR3 sequence is 15 residues long. CDR3 coding DNA: TGCGCCAGCAGCTACCGACAGGGTTGGGGTGAAAAACTGTTTTTT. Its translation is CASSYRQGWGEKLFF. The full variable domain, in which reference TRBV5-1 and TRBJ1-4 provide the parts outside the CDR3, is KAGVTQTPRYLIKTRGQQVTLSCSPISGHRSVSWYQQTPGQGLQFLFEYFSETQRNKGNFPGRFSGRQFSNSRSEMNVSTLELGDSALYLCASSYRQGWGEKLFFGSGTQLSVL.

This clonotype was detected only a few times. The chain links TRBV11-2 to TRBJ1-2, with 11 bases fitting TRBD1. Germline CDR1 is SGHAT and CDR2 is FQNNGV. The CDR3 runs to 13 residues. After removal of 4 bases from V and 13 bases from J, the junction contained 8 bases not matched to a gene. CDR3 amino acids: CASSSPLGQGGTF. The CDR3 bases are TGTGCCAGCAGCTCCCCCTTGGGACAGGGGGGCACCTTC.

This clonotype has more than one count but fewer than ten. The chain recombines TRBV7-2 with TRBJ2-7; 7 bases are shared with TRBD2. V dropped 4 bases and J dropped 6; count of bases not matched to a gene: 9. CDR3 length equals 14 residues. Germline values: CDR1 SGHTA, CDR2 FQGNSA. CDR3: CASSSGGDVFEQYF. CDR3 bases: TGTGCCAGCAGCTCTGGGGGGGATGTTTTCGAGCAGTACTTC.

This clonotype has only a few counts. The V call is TRBV12-3 or TRBV12-4, the J call TRBJ2-3; the match to TRBD2 covers 12 bases. V lost 4 bases, J lost 4 bases, and 3 bases stayed unmatched. The CDR3 length is 15 residues. The CDR3 DNA reads TGTGCCAGCAGTTCCCTAGCGGGAGGGGCAGATACGCAGTATTTT. Its protein is CASSSLAGGADTQYF.

The chain joins TRBV12-3 or TRBV12-4 to TRBJ1-1; unclear D gene. CDR3 length equals 13 residues. V was trimmed by 7 bases and J by 6 bases, leaving 15 bases between them. This CDR3 is CASISEYWAEAFF. In nucleotides, the CDR3 is TGTGCCAGCATTTCGGAGTACTGGGCTGAAGCTTTCTTT.

The V gene is TRBV18, the J gene TRBJ1-4; the D gene is possibly TRBD1 (5 bases). V was clipped by 2 bases and J by 3 bases, with 10 bases between them. The CDR3 covers 15 residues. Per the germline V gene, CDR1 is KGHSH and CDR2 is LQKENI. The CDR3, as DNA: TGTGCCAGCTCACCAGAGACAGCTTCTAATGAAAAACTGTTTTTT. It is translated as CASSPETASNEKLFF.

This clonotype has only a few counts. The J gene is TRBJ2-3, the V gene TRBV11-3; either TRBD1 or TRBD2 may supply D (6 bases each). V shed 0 bases and J shed 9 bases, with 13 bases lying between them. CDR1 and CDR2 from the germline V gene are SGHNT and YENEEA. This CDR3 region has 14 residues. Here the CDR3 reads CASSLDRGRKTQYF. In nucleotides, the CDR3 is TGTGCCAGCAGCTTAGATCGGGGGCGAAAAACGCAGTATTTT. The whole variable domain, filled in from reference TRBV11-3 and TRBJ2-3, reads EAGVVQSPRYKIIEKKQPVAFWCNPISGHNTLYWYLQNLGQGPELLIRYENEEAVDDSQLPKDRFSAERLKGVDSTLKIQPAELGDSAVYLCASSLDRGRKTQYFGPGTRLTVL.

There are many counts of this clonotype. The rearrangement joins TRBV20-1 to TRBJ1-6, with 7 bases matching TRBD1. Germline V gives CDR1 DFQATT, CDR2 SNEGSKA (reference sequence). The J segment lost 7 bases and the V segment lost 3 bases, leaving 6 bases of the junction unmatched. This CDR3 is 14 amino acids long. The CDR3 spells CSASQGQLNSPLHF. CDR3 bases: TGCAGTGCTAGCCAGGGACAGCTAAATTCACCCCTCCACTTT.